This T cell receptor (beta chain) was retrieved from a study of spatial heterogeneity in lung cancer. This clonotype has a count of ten or more. Antigen specificity is unknown. General study findings and limits: Tumor mutation count correlated with how many alpha and beta TCRs expanded intratumorally.

Time point in this sample: sample taken at primary tumor resection. Each CDR3 protein gets one entry after TCRdb re-called the 5' RACE reads with MiXCR. There are about 15,000 distinct CDR3 sequences in the sample; approximately 7.4% occur only once, and approximately 10% lies in the top ten. The germline V gene has CDR1 MGHRA and CDR2 YSYEKL. V was trimmed by 0 bases and J by 5 bases, leaving 12 bases between them. CDR3 length: 15 amino acids. The TCR comes from a male donor with early-stage non-small cell lung cancer. The source was lung tumor tissue, collected at surgery. V usage is TRBV4-1 and J usage is TRBJ2-3; D may match TRBD1 or TRBD2 (6 bases each). This CDR3 reads CASSQDGGQRDTQYF. CDR3 DNA: TGCGCCAGCAGCCAAGACGGGGGCCAGCGAGATACGCAGTATTTT.